The 20 T cell receptor beta chains below come from one sample, sequenced in a study of cytomegalovirus exposure and HLA in healthy donors. The PCR ran on 60 Vbeta and 13 Jbeta primers. The table came from immunoSEQ multiplex PCR; TCRdb's copy has only in-frame clones and leaves some out. The sample records hundreds of thousands of clones, approximately 70% being singletons. Sequencing used PBMCs. The origin of the receptors is a woman aged 30 to 39 in good health and CMV-seronegative.

Only a few counts were recorded for this clone. The chain carries TRBV7-6 and TRBJ1-1; D remains unclear. Trimming stripped 1 base from V and 5 bases from J, with 8 bases between. Germline assignment: CDR1 SGHVS and CDR2 FNYEAQ. The CDR3 is 13 residues long. The CDR3 is CASSLDGATEAFF. In nucleotides, the CDR3 is TGTGCCAGCAGCTTAGACGGTGCTACTGAAGCTTTCTTT.

This clone was seen a single time. V usage is TRBV7-3 and J usage is TRBJ2-3, with 9 bases fitting TRBD2. The CDR3 has 16 residues. The J segment lost 3 bases and the V segment lost 5 bases, leaving 9 bases of the junction unmatched. Germline assignment: CDR1 SGHTA and CDR2 FQGTGA. The CDR3 is CASSPHSGSGTDTQYF. CDR3 sequence (DNA): TGTGCCAGCAGCCCCCATAGCGGGAGTGGGACAGATACGCAGTATTTT.

V usage is TRBV7-9 and J usage is TRBJ1-6, with D perhaps TRBD1 (6 bases). V was trimmed by 8 bases and J by 7 bases, leaving 9 bases between them. Germline CDR1 SEHNR, CDR2 FQNEAQ (reference sequence). This CDR3 contains 12 residues. CDR3 sequence (DNA): TGTGCCAGCGAACAGGGAAATTCACCCCTCCACTTT. Protein product: CASEQGNSPLHF.

The rearrangement uses TRBV7-3 and TRBJ2-2, with 10 positions matching TRBD1. V shed 4 bases and J 3 bases; nucleotides not matched to a gene: 8. Germline V gene lookup returns CDR1 SGHTA and CDR2 FQGTGA. The CDR3 sequence is 17 residues long. The CDR3 here is CASSYPDRGRDTGELFF. The DNA for the CDR3 is TGTGCCAGCAGCTATCCTGACAGGGGGCGCGACACCGGGGAGCTGTTTTTT.

Details on this clone: The junction and the germline gene differ at one end; a read error may be behind it. The chain recombines TRBV19 with TRBJ1-1; D is uncertain. This CDR3 contains 18 residues. The germline V gene has CDR1 LNHDA and CDR2 SQIVND (reference sequence). CDR3 amino acids: CATSRNLNRGAEHSEAFF. In DNA, the CDR3 is TGTGCCACTAGTCGCAACCTAAACCGGGGAGCCGAACACTCTGAAGCTTTCTTT.

The V gene is TRBV7-8, the J gene TRBJ2-1, with TRBD2 identical over 8 bases. J lost 9 bases, V lost 5 bases, and 6 bases had no gene match. The CDR3 has 13 amino acids. Germline values: CDR1 SGHVS, CDR2 FQNEAQ. The CDR3 sequence: CASSPGGLSEQFF. CDR3 sequence (DNA): TGTGCCAGCAGCCCGGGAGGGTTAAGTGAGCAGTTCTTC.

A remark on this clone: The junction departs from germline at one end; a sequencing error may be responsible. Other DNA variants within this sample encode the same CDR3. This rearrangement joins TRBV19 to TRBJ1-3; the D gene is possibly TRBD1 (5 bases). The CDR3 totals 15 residues. Germline lookup yields CDR1 LNHDA and CDR2 SQIVND (reference sequence). The CDR3 reads CASSQGWGTGNTIYF. As DNA, the CDR3 is TGTGCCAGTTCTCAGGGTTGGGGCACTGGGAACACCATATATTTT.

The rearrangement joins TRBV2 to TRBJ2-3, with D perhaps matching TRBD2 (5 bases). The germline CDR1 and CDR2 sequences are SNHLY and FYNNEI. The CDR3 sequence is 14 residues long. V was trimmed by 7 bases and J by 4 bases, leaving 15 bases between them. The CDR3 loop is CASIWEMGADTQYF. The CDR3, as DNA: TGTGCCAGCATTTGGGAGATGGGCGCAGATACGCAGTATTTT.

This rearrangement joins TRBV2 to TRBJ2-7; 13 nucleotides align to TRBD2. In germline, CDR1 is SNHLY, CDR2 FYNNEI. V dropped 6 bases and J dropped 2; count of bases not matched to a gene: 4. This CDR3 has 15 residues. DNA of the CDR3: TGTGCCAGCAGAACACTAGCGGGGGGGGCCTACGAGCAGTACTTC. As protein: CASRTLAGGAYEQYF.

V is TRBV5-5 and J is TRBJ1-2; no clear D. V lost 0 bases to trimming and J lost 6 bases, with 15 bases between them. Germline assignment: CDR1 SGHKS and CDR2 YYEKEE (reference sequence). The CDR3 consists of 15 residues. CDR3 sequence: CASSLADLIGDGYTF. Here the CDR3 DNA reads TGTGCCAGCAGCTTGGCCGACTTGATCGGGGATGGCTACACCTTC.

This clone was seen more than once but under ten times. Here the CDR3 reads CASSWEGGGTDTQYF. In nucleotides, the CDR3 is TGTGCCAGCAGCTGGGAGGGGGGGGGCACAGATACGCAGTATTTT. The rearrangement uses TRBV4-2 and TRBJ2-3; D possibly corresponds to TRBD2 (7 bases). V was shortened by 5 bases and J by 1 base, with 13 bases between the two germline ends. The V gene's germline CDR1 is LGHNA and CDR2 YNFKEQ. This CDR3 region has 15 residues.

This clone was observed a single time. The gene calls are TRBV2 and TRBJ2-5; perhaps TRBD1 as D (5 bases). The CDR3 length is 14 residues. Trimming cost V 6 bases and J 2 bases, with 13 bases left between them. Germline V gene lookup returns CDR1 SNHLY and CDR2 FYNNEI. The CDR3 coding sequence is TGTGCCAGCAGCGCGTCAGGGTTGCAAGAGACCCAGTACTTC. Protein: CASSASGLQETQYF.

With regard to this clone: Relative to the germline gene, one junction end is altered; a read error may explain this. V usage is TRBV2 and J usage is TRBJ2-1, with 14 bases matching TRBD2. The CDR3 runs to 17 residues. Germline CDR1 and CDR2: SNHLY and FYNNEI. The DNA of the CDR3 is TGTGGCAGCAGTCAAGGACTAGCGGGGGGCACAAACAATGAGCAGTTCTTC. Translation: CGSSQGLAGGTNNEQFF.

The chain recombines TRBV14 with TRBJ2-2; possibly TRBD1 for D (5 bases). The CDR3 is made up of 18 amino acids. V was clipped by 4 bases and J by 0 bases, with 18 bases between them. The germline CDR1 and CDR2 sequences are SGHDN and FVKESK. CDR3 coding DNA: TGTGCCAGCAGCCTAAGGACACAAACGCCGGCGAACACCGGGGAGCTGTTTTTT. It is translated as CASSLRTQTPANTGELFF.

V usage is TRBV27 and J usage is TRBJ2-1; 11 bases align to TRBD2. Losses at the gene ends were 2 bases for V and 6 bases for J; bases not matched to a gene: 3. The CDR3 is 15 amino acids. Germline lookup yields CDR1 MNHEY and CDR2 SMNVEV (reference sequence). The CDR3 bases are TGTGCCAGCAGTTTACTAGCGGGGGGATTCAATGAGCAGTTCTTC. Its translation: CASSLLAGGFNEQFF.

This chain connects TRBV30 to TRBJ1-4; D gene unclear. The V end was cut by 2 bases, the J end by 3 bases, with 19 bases between. There are 17 residues in the CDR3. Germline values: CDR1 GTSNPN, CDR2 SVGIG (reference sequence). The CDR3 DNA sequence: TGTGCCTGGAGTCCCCCCGCGGTGGTTAGTCCTAATGAAAAACTGTTTTTT. Encoded protein: CAWSPPAVVSPNEKLFF. Using reference TRBV30 and TRBJ1-4 for the parts outside the CDR3, the full variable domain is SQTIHQWPATLVQPVGSPLSLECTVEGTSNPNLYWYRQAAGRGLQLLFYSVGIGQISSEVPQNLSASRPQDRQFILSSKKLLLSDSGFYLCAWSPPAVVSPNEKLFFGSGTQLSVL.

There are a few counts of this clone. This chain connects TRBV2 to TRBJ1-5, with D perhaps matching TRBD1 (6 bases). Germline V gene data show CDR1 as SNHLY and CDR2 as FYNNEI. V was cut by 6 bases and J by 1 base, with 16 bases left in between. This CDR3 region has 16 residues. The CDR3 DNA sequence: TGTGCCAGCAGGGGGGGGGCTTCATACAGCAATCAGCCCCAGCATTTT. Residues: CASRGGASYSNQPQHF.

The J gene is TRBJ2-7, the V gene TRBV19; TRBD1 matches 9 bases. This CDR3 has 15 residues. V lost 5 bases to trimming and J lost 3 bases; unmatched junction nucleotides: 8. Germline lookup yields CDR1 LNHDA and CDR2 SQIVND (reference sequence). The DNA for the CDR3 is TGTGCCAGTAGTGTTGTCGGGACAGGGTTCTACGAGCAGTACTTC. This codes for CASSVVGTGFYEQYF.

V usage is TRBV7-9 and J usage is TRBJ2-5, with D possibly TRBD2 on 6 matching bases. Trimming shortened V by 2 bases and J by 4 bases, and 11 bases separated the two germline ends. The CDR3 is 14 residues long. Germline CDR1 and CDR2: SEHNR and FQNEAQ (reference sequence). CDR3: CASSLIISGETQYF. The CDR3 bases are TGTGCCAGCAGCTTAATTATTAGCGGAGAGACCCAGTACTTC.

This chain uses TRBV29-1 with TRBJ2-7; TRBD1 is a possible D gene (6 bases). Germline lookup yields CDR1 SQVTM and CDR2 ANQGSEA. CDR3 length: 13 amino acids. The germline V and J ends were trimmed by 4 bases and 5 bases, with 15 bases remaining between them. CDR3 bases: TGCAGCGTTGGGCACAGGGATATCGACGAGCAGTACTTC. It translates to CSVGHRDIDEQYF.